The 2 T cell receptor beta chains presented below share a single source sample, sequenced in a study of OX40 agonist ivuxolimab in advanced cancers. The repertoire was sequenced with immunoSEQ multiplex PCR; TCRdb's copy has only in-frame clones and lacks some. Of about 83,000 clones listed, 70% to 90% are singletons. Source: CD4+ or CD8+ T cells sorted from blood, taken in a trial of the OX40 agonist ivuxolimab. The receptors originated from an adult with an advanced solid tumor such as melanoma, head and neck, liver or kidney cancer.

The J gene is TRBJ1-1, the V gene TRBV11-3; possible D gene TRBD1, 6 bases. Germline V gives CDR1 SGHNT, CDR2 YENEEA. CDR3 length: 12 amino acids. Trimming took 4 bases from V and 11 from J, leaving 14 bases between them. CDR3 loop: CASSSGGDPAFF. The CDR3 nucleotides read TGTGCCAGCAGCTCGGGGGGCGACCCGGCTTTCTTT.

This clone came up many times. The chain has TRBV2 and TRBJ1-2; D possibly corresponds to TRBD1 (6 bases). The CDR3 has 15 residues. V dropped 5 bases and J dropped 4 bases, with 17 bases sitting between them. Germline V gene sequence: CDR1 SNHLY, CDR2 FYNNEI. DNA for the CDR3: TGTGCCAGCAGTAGCCGGAGGGACACCTCCTATGGCTACACCTTC. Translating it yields CASSSRRDTSYGYTF.